The next 9 T cell receptor beta chains were all read from a single sample in a study of T cell responses to AZD1222 COVID-19 vaccine. Measured with immunoSEQ multiplex PCR; TCRdb has only the in-frame clones, and not every one. The table shows around 160,000 clones, with 82% occurring only once. The source was peripheral blood, collected on day 0 of MenACWY control vaccination. These TCRs come from an adult in good health.

This rearrangement joins TRBV5-5 to TRBJ2-3; 15 nucleotides agree with TRBD2. Per the germline V gene, CDR1 is SGHKS and CDR2 is YYEKEE (reference sequence). The CDR3 has 18 amino acids. V was pared by 1 base and J by 5 bases, with 8 bases of the junction left unmatched. The CDR3 region is CASSLQGLAGGQLDTQYF. Written as DNA, the CDR3 is TGTGCCAGCAGCTTGCAAGGACTAGCGGGGGGGCAGCTAGATACGCAGTATTTT.

This chain joins TRBV6-5 and TRBJ1-2; weak D call: TRBD1 (5 bases). The CDR3 is made up of 12 amino acids. Between the trimmed V and J ends, which lost 6 bases and 8 bases, there was a span of 13 bases. CDR1 and CDR2 (germline): MNHEY, SVGAGI. In DNA, the CDR3 is TGTGCCAGCAGCTTGGACATGAAGGGCTACACCTTC. It yields the protein CASSLDMKGYTF.

The chain recombines TRBV5-6 with TRBJ2-5, with a weak D call TRBD2 (5 bases). Germline V gene sequence: CDR1 SGHDT, CDR2 YYEEEE. The CDR3 spans 15 residues. V was trimmed by 4 bases and J by 3 bases, leaving 16 bases between them. Written as DNA, the CDR3 is TGTGCCAGCAGCCCAACCGGACTCGGAAAAGAGACCCAGTACTTC. This gives the protein CASSPTGLGKETQYF.

This clone was found a few times. The V gene is TRBV2, the J gene TRBJ1-2; 7 nucleotides line up with TRBD1. With 11 bases clipped from V and 3 bases from J, the junction kept 9 bases outside the gene matches. Germline CDR1 SNHLY, CDR2 FYNNEI. This CDR3 has 13 residues. For the CDR3, the DNA is TGTGCCCAAAGGAGGGGGCGCGACTATGGCTACACCTTC. Translated: CAQRRGRDYGYTF.

This chain joins TRBV28 and TRBJ1-1; weak D call: TRBD1 (5 bases). CDR1 and CDR2 (germline): MDHEN, SYDVKM. Between the trimmed V and J ends, which lost 4 bases and 1 base, there was a span of 16 bases. CDR3 size: 16 residues. The CDR3 bases are TGTGCCAGCAGTTCGGGAGGACATAGATCGAACACTGAAGCTTTCTTT. This translates into CASSSGGHRSNTEAFF.

The CDR3 DNA reads TGTGCCAGTTCCCCAGGGGTTAGGGAGACCCAGTACTTC. It is translated as CASSPGVRETQYF. The chain employs TRBV6-5 and TRBJ2-5; D possibly corresponds to TRBD1 (6 bases). Trimming removed 9 bases from V and 5 bases from J, with 16 bases in between. Looked up from germline, CDR1 is MNHEY and CDR2 is SVGAGI. The CDR3 covers 13 residues.

This clone was seen ten or more times. V usage is TRBV5-4 and J usage is TRBJ1-2; D is unresolved. CDR3 length equals 11 residues. The germline V gene has CDR1 SGHNT and CDR2 YYREEE (reference sequence). Trimming took off 4 bases at V and 2 bases at J, with 3 bases between the two ends. DNA of the CDR3: TGTGCCAGCAGCGGGAACTATGGCTACACCTTC. It translates to CASSGNYGYTF.

The chain joins TRBV6-5 to TRBJ1-1; TRBD1 matches at 9 bases. J gave up 1 base and V 2 bases, and 5 bases lay outside the gene matches. From germline, CDR1 is MNHEY and CDR2 SVGAGI. This CDR3 contains 16 residues. The CDR3 DNA follows: TGTGCCAGCAGTTACCCCGGGACAGGGAAGAACACTGAAGCTTTCTTT. Encoded protein: CASSYPGTGKNTEAFF.

CDR3 nucleotides: TGTGCCAGCAGCCATCCCCCGACTAGCGGGGGAAATCCTAGCACAGATACGCAGTATTTT. It codes for CASSHPPTSGGNPSTDTQYF. The genes are TRBV4-2 and TRBJ2-3; 12 nucleotides line up with TRBD2. Trimming at V came to 3 bases and at J to 0 bases, leaving 13 bases not matched to a gene. The CDR3 length is 20 residues. CDR1 is LGHNA, CDR2 YNFKEQ, per germline.